This T cell receptor (beta chain) derives from a study of cytomegalovirus exposure and HLA in healthy donors. Points from the study as a whole: Several of the most significant clusters were apparently associated with common viral pathogens in a later analysis. CMV serostatus stood as the only immune exposure information on hand. The productive fraction for most TCR beta V segments was about 90% or about 30% in an earlier analysis.

The PCR had 60 Vbeta and 13 Jbeta primers. Per the original data handling: In a later analysis, the count reached about 80 million unique TCR beta chains, with approximately 10 million shared. Data came from immunoSEQ multiplex PCR; TCRdb stores just in-frame clones and leaves some out. The V and J calls and the clone size are those of that table, but D and trimming were determined from the DNA. The table lists 100,000 or so clones, around 72% of them singletons. Details on this clone: Its antigen remains unknown.

CDR3 length: 14 amino acids. CDR1 SGHTA and CDR2 FQGNSA come from the germline V gene. V lost 6 bases and J lost 0; bases outside the gene matches: 5. This chain joins TRBV7-2 and TRBJ2-7; 7 bases are shared with TRBD2. The receptor's source is a man under 40 in good health and CMV-seronegative. Sequencing was done on a sample of PBMCs. The CDR3 sequence is CASRLGGDSYEQYF. For the CDR3, the DNA is TGTGCCAGCAGGTTGGGGGGGGACTCCTACGAGCAGTACTTC.